Below are 19 T cell receptor beta chains sequenced from a single sample in a study of cytomegalovirus exposure and HLA in healthy donors. Produced via immunoSEQ multiplex PCR; TCRdb's table is partial and in-frame only. This sample has under 300,000 clones; around 85% occur once, and the top ten carry over 0.95%. The sample comprised PBMCs. All receptors come from a woman between 18 and 29 years old in good health and CMV-seronegative.

The rearrangement uses TRBV6-5 and TRBJ2-5; no clear D. The CDR3 is made up of 12 amino acids. V was clipped by 6 bases and J by 4 bases, with 9 bases between them. Germline V CDR1 and CDR2: MNHEY, SVGAGI. CDR3 in DNA: TGTGCCAGCAGAGTAGATGCAGAGACCCAGTACTTC. Translated, it gives CASRVDAETQYF.

V and J are TRBV27 and TRBJ1-1; D remains unclear. CDR3 length: 15 amino acids. Germline V gene data show CDR1 as MNHEY and CDR2 as SMNVEV (reference sequence). Trimming cost V 9 bases and J 1 base, with 18 bases left between them. CDR3 loop: CARAKRKPTNTEAFF. Here the CDR3 DNA reads TGTGCCAGGGCCAAGCGGAAACCTACGAACACTGAAGCTTTCTTT.

CDR3 nucleotide sequence: TGTGCCATCAGTGAGTCCTTGCACGGGGGGGGAGATCAGCCCCAGCATTTT. Translation: CAISESLHGGGDQPQHF. The V and J genes are TRBV10-3 and TRBJ1-5; a possible D gene is TRBD1 (5 bases). The V end lost 0 bases, the J end lost 5 bases, and 17 bases lay between the germline ends. This CDR3 region has 17 residues. Germline CDR1 reads ENHRY; CDR2 reads SYGVKD.

CDR3 sequence (DNA): TGTGCCAGTACCATCCAGGGGGGAGGTTTCTATGGCTACACCTTC. Encoded protein: CASTIQGGGFYGYTF. The chain joins TRBV19 to TRBJ1-2; 7 bases fit TRBD1. Per the germline V gene, CDR1 is LNHDA and CDR2 is SQIVND (reference sequence). The CDR3 totals 15 residues. V trimming: 7 bases; J trimming: 4 bases; junction bases outside the gene matches: 12.

The chain recombines TRBV5-1 with TRBJ2-7; D may be TRBD2 (6 bases). The CDR3 is made up of 13 amino acids. CDR1 and CDR2 from the germline V gene are SGHRS and YFSETQ. The V end lost 0 bases, the J end lost 7 bases, and 11 bases lay between the germline ends. The CDR3, as DNA: TGCGCCAGCAGCTTGGCGGGAGCGGTGGAGCAGTACTTC. Residues: CASSLAGAVEQYF.

The chain recombines TRBV29-1 with TRBJ2-3; 13 positions agree with TRBD2. The CDR3 totals 17 residues. CDR1 and CDR2 from the germline V gene are SQVTM and ANQGSEA. J was trimmed by 1 base and V by 6 bases; bases with no gene match: 10. The CDR3 here is CSVSGLAGEGGTDTQYF. The CDR3 DNA is TGCAGCGTAAGTGGACTAGCGGGAGAGGGAGGCACAGATACGCAGTATTTT.

The chain uses TRBV11-2 and TRBJ1-2; 9 bases line up with TRBD1. V lost 3 bases and J lost 8; bases outside the gene matches: 10. The CDR3 contains 15 residues. Germline CDR1 SGHAT, CDR2 FQNNGV. CDR3 residues: CASSLGQGIRRGYTF. DNA for the CDR3: TGTGCCAGCAGCTTGGGACAGGGAATAAGAAGAGGCTACACCTTC.

The chain links TRBV2 to TRBJ1-2; TRBD1 matches 7 bases. J gave up 4 bases and V 5 bases, and 10 bases lay outside the gene matches. This CDR3 spans 15 amino acids. The V gene's germline CDR1 is SNHLY and CDR2 FYNNEI. The CDR3 sequence is CASSYTGQAAYGYTF. The CDR3 DNA reads as TGTGCCAGCAGTTACACCGGACAGGCCGCCTATGGCTACACCTTC.

This chain joins TRBV11-3 and TRBJ2-7; no reliable D call. Trimming took off 1 base at V and 3 bases at J, with 10 bases between the two ends. This CDR3 spans 14 amino acids. Germline assignment: CDR1 SGHNT and CDR2 YENEEA. CDR3 residues: CASSLASSGYEQYF. The CDR3 DNA sequence: TGTGCCAGCAGCTTAGCCTCCTCAGGCTACGAGCAGTACTTC.

The chain links TRBV28 to TRBJ2-7; TRBD1 agrees at 8 bases. Germline CDR1 and CDR2: MDHEN and SYDVKM. V lost 1 base and J lost 1; bases outside the gene matches: 15. The CDR3 contains 19 residues. This chain's CDR3 is CASSLSPYAPGQASYEQYF. The CDR3 region has the DNA TGTGCCAGCAGTTTATCCCCTTATGCACCGGGACAGGCATCCTACGAGCAGTACTTC.

V is TRBV15 and J is TRBJ2-7, with TRBD1 matching 10 bases. The CDR3 length is 15 residues. V gave up 6 bases and J gave up 6 bases; unmatched junction bases: 11. CDR1 and CDR2 from the germline V gene are LNHNV and YYDKDF (reference sequence). The CDR3 nucleotides read TGTGCCACCAGGGTGGGGACAGGGGCGCCCCTCGAGCAGTACTTC. It is translated as CATRVGTGAPLEQYF.

The J gene is TRBJ2-5, the V gene TRBV6-1; unclear D gene. In germline, CDR1 is MNHNS, CDR2 SASEGT. Trimming removed 7 bases from V and 5 bases from J, with 11 bases in between. The CDR3 runs 12 residues. The chain's CDR3 is CASMRSRETQYF. DNA of the CDR3: TGTGCCAGCATGAGGTCGCGCGAGACCCAGTACTTC.

The chain couples TRBV11-3 to TRBJ2-2; 7 bases are shared with TRBD1. CDR1 is SGHNT and CDR2 is YENEEA in the germline V gene. Trimming cost V 6 bases and J 5 bases; bases outside gene matches: 9. The CDR3 has 15 residues. CDR3 sequence: CASSRSTGRTGELFF. Written as DNA, the CDR3 is TGTGCCAGCAGTCGATCGACAGGGCGAACCGGGGAGCTGTTTTTT. Full variable domain (rest looked up from reference TRBV11-3 and TRBJ2-2): EAGVVQSPRYKIIEKKQPVAFWCNPISGHNTLYWYLQNLGQGPELLIRYENEEAVDDSQLPKDRFSAERLKGVDSTLKIQPAELGDSAVYLCASSRSTGRTGELFFGEGSRLTVL.

The rearrangement links TRBV28 to TRBJ1-5, with 7 bases aligning to TRBD1. J was trimmed by 4 bases and V by 5 bases; bases with no gene match: 5. The CDR3 loop spans 14 amino acids. Germline lookup yields CDR1 MDHEN and CDR2 SYDVKM. The DNA for the CDR3 is TGTGCCAGCAGTAGGACAGGACGAAATCAGCCCCAGCATTTT. Translation: CASSRTGRNQPQHF.

Notes on this clone: Other DNA sequences from this sample encode an identical CDR3 as well. This chain uses TRBV4-3 with TRBJ2-7; D gene ambiguous. The CDR3 consists of 14 residues. Trimming removed 0 bases from V and 2 bases from J, with 8 bases in between. In germline, CDR1 is LGHNA, CDR2 YSLEER. The CDR3 sequence is CASSQDLGPYEQYF. The CDR3 DNA reads as TGCGCCAGCAGCCAAGATCTGGGCCCCTACGAGCAGTACTTC.

The chain has TRBV7-9 and TRBJ2-4; 8 bases line up with TRBD2. CDR3 length equals 17 residues. The trim removed 1 base at V and 0 bases at J, leaving 5 bases unmatched. Germline V gene lookup returns CDR1 SEHNR and CDR2 FQNEAQ (reference sequence). The CDR3 sequence is CASSLVASGLAKNIQYF. CDR3 bases: TGTGCCAGCAGCTTAGTGGCTAGCGGGTTAGCCAAAAACATTCAGTACTTC.

J is TRBJ2-5 and V is TRBV19; tentatively, D is TRBD1 (5 bases). This CDR3 is built from 13 residues. Per the germline V gene, CDR1 is LNHDA and CDR2 is SQIVND (reference sequence). The V end was cut by 1 base, the J end by 6 bases, with 9 bases between. CDR3 in DNA: TGTGCCAGTAGTATAGGGCAGGGCCAGACCCAGTACTTC. Protein: CASSIGQGQTQYF.

The gene calls are TRBV18 and TRBJ1-6, with D perhaps matching TRBD1 (6 bases). In germline, CDR1 is KGHSH, CDR2 LQKENI. This CDR3 is built from 16 residues. The V end lost 0 bases, the J end lost 6 bases, and 12 bases lay between the germline ends. The DNA for the CDR3 is TGTGCCAGCTCACCACCGGACAGAAGCATTAATTCACCCCTCCACTTT. This translates into CASSPPDRSINSPLHF.

This rearrangement joins TRBV7-2 to TRBJ2-7; tentatively, D is TRBD2 (7 bases). This CDR3 contains 13 residues. The V and J ends lost 4 bases and 2 bases respectively, with 9 bases between them. Germline CDR1 reads SGHTA; CDR2 reads FQGNSA. CDR3 coding DNA: TGTGCCAGCAGCTGGGGGGGCCCCTACGAGCAGTACTTC. This sequence encodes CASSWGGPYEQYF.